This TCR beta chain is drawn from a study of T cell changes during pregnancy in multiple sclerosis. The data were produced by immunoSEQ multiplex PCR, yet TCRdb's version contains in-frame clones alone and is incomplete. The sample has about 74,000 clones; approximately 90% are singletons. This CDR3 has 15 amino acids. CDR1 is KGHSH and CDR2 is LQKENI in the germline V gene. V gave up 1 base and J gave up 0 bases, with 7 bases separating them. This sequence was found in a female donor with multiple sclerosis, enrolled in a pregnancy study. The chain couples TRBV18 to TRBJ2-1, with D hard to call. The specimen comprised peripheral blood, sampled before pregnancy. Here the CDR3 DNA reads TGTGCCAGCTCACCACTTGAGGACTCCTACAATGAGCAGTTCTTC. This codes for CASSPLEDSYNEQFF.